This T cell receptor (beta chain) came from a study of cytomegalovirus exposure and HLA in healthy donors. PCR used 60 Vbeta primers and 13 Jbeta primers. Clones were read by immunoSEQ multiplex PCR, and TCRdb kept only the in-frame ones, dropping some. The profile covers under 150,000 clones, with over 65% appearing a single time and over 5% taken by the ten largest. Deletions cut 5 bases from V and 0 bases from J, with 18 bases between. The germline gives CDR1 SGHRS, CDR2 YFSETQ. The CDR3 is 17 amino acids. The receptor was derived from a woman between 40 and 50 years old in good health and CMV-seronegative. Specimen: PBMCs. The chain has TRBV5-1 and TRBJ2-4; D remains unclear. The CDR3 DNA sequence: TGCGCCAGCAGTTCCGCGAACGATGCTCTAGCCAAAAACATTCAGTACTTC. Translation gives CASSSANDALAKNIQYF.